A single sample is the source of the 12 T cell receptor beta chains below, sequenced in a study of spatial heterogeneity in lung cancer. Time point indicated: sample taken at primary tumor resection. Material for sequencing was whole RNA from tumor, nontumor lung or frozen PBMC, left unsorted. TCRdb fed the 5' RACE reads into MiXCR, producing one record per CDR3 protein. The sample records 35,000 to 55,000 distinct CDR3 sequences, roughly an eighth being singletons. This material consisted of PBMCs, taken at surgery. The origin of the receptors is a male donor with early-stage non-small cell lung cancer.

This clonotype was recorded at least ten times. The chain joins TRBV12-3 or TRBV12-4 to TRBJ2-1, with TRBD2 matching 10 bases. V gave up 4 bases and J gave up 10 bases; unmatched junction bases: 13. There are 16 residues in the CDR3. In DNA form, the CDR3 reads TGTGCCAGCAGTTCCAGACTAGCGGGTCATAACGACGAGCAGTTCTTC. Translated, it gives CASSSRLAGHNDEQFF.

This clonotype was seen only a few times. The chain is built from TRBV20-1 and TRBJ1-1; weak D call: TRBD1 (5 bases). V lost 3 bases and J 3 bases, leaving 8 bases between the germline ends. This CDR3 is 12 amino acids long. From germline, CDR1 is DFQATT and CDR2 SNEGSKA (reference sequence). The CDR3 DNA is TGCAGTGCTAGGGGGGGGGACACTGAAGCTTTCTTT. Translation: CSARGGDTEAFF.

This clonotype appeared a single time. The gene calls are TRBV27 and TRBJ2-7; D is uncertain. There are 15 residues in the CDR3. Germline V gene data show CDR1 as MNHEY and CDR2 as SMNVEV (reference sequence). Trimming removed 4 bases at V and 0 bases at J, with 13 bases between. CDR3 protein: CASSYGRPSSYEQYF. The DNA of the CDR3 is TGTGCCAGCAGTTATGGCCGCCCAAGCTCCTACGAGCAGTACTTC.

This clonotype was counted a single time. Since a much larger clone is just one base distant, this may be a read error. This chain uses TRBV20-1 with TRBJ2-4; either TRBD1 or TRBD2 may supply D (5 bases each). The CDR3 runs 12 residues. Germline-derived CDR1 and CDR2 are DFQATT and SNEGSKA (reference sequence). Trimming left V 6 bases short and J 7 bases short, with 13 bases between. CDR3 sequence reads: CSAPGTGNIQYF. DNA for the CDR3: TGCAGTGCCCCGGGGACGGGGAACATTCAGTACTTC.

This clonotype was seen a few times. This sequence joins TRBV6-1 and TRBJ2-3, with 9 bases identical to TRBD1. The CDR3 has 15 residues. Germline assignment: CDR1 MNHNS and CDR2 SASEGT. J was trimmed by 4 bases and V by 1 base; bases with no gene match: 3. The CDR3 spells CASSEVQGAPDTQYF. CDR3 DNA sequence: TGTGCCAGCAGTGAAGTACAGGGGGCACCAGATACGCAGTATTTT.

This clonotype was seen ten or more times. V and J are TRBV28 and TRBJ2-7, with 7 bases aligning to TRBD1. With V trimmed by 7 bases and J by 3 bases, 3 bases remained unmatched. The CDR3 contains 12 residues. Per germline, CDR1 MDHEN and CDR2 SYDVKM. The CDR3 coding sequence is TGTGCCAGCACACAGGGGTTCTACGAGCAGTACTTC. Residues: CASTQGFYEQYF.

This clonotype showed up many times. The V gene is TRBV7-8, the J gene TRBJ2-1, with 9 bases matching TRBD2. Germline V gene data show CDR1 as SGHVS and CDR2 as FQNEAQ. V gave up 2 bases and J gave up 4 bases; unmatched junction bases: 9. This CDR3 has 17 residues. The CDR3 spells CASSLLRASGKYNEQFF. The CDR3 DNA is TGTGCCAGCAGCTTACTGCGGGCTAGCGGGAAATACAATGAGCAGTTCTTC.

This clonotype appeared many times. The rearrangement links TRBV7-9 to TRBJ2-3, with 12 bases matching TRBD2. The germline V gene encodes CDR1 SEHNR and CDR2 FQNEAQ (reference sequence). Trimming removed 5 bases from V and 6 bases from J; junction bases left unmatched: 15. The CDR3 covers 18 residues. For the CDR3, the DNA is TGTGCCAGCAGCCCCCCTCCCAGACTAGCGGGGGCCGGGGATACGCAGTATTTT. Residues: CASSPPPRLAGAGDTQYF. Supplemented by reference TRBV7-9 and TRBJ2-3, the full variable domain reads DTGVSQNPRHKITKRGQNVTFRCDPISEHNRLYWYRQTLGQGPEFLTYFQNEAQLEKSRLLSDRFSAERPKGSFSTLEIQRTEQGDSAMYLCASSPPPRLAGAGDTQYFGPGTRLTVL.

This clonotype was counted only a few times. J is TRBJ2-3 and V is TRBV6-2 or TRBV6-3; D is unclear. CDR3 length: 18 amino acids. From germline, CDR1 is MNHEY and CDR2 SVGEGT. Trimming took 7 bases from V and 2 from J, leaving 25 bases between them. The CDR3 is CASTPGGVSVLPTDTQYF. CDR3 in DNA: TGTGCCAGCACCCCCGGTGGGGTCAGCGTCCTACCCACAGATACGCAGTATTTT.

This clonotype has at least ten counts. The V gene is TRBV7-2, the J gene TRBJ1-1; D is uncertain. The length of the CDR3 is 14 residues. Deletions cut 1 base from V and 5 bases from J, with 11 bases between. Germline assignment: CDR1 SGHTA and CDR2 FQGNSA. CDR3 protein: CASSLGRRVTEAFF. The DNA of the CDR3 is TGTGCCAGCAGCTTAGGTCGGCGGGTGACTGAAGCTTTCTTT. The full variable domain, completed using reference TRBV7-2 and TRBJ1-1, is GAGVSQSPSNKVTEKGKDVELRCDPISGHTALYWYRQSLGQGLEFLIYFQGNSAPDKSGLPSDRFSAERTGGSVSTLTIQRTQQEDSAVYLCASSLGRRVTEAFFGQGTRLTVV.

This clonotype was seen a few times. CDR3 DNA: TGTGCCAGCAGCTTAACTGGGGCCAACGTCCTGACTTTC. Encoded protein: CASSLTGANVLTF. This chain joins TRBV7-2 and TRBJ2-6; D is unresolved. Germline CDR1 and CDR2: SGHTA and FQGNSA. Trimming removed 2 bases from V and 2 bases from J, with 1 base in between. The CDR3 is made up of 13 amino acids.

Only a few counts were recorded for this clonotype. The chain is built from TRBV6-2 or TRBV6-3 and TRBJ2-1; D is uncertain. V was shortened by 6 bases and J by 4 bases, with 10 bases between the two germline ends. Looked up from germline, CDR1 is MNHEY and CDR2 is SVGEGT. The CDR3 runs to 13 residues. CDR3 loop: CASRPDRYNEQFF. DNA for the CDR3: TGTGCCAGCAGACCCGACCGTTACAATGAGCAGTTCTTC.